This passage covers 23 T cell receptor beta chains from one sample sequenced in a study of breast tumors, draining lymph nodes, adjacent tissues. MiXCR, run by TCRdb on the multiplex PCR reads, gives a single entry per CDR3 protein. The top ten hold roughly 9.1% of the sample, which has 66,000 or so distinct CDR3 sequences, 40% to 45% seen once. Sequencing was performed on breast tumor tissue. These receptors all stem from a female donor with breast cancer. Some clones in this sample may be carry-over from other donors' samples.

V is TRBV24-1 and J is TRBJ1-2; the D is unclear. Trimming left V 0 bases short and J 6 bases short, with 4 bases between. Germline-derived CDR1 and CDR2 are KGHDR and SFDVKD. This CDR3 has 12 amino acids. CDR3 nucleotide sequence: TGTGCCACCAGTGATTTGCTCGATGGCTACACCTTC. Translation: CATSDLLDGYTF.

Ten or more counts support this clonotype. DNA for the CDR3: TGTGCCAGCAGGGCAATCACGGGAACTGAAGCTTTCTTT. Translation: CASRAITGTEAFF. The rearrangement joins TRBV9 to TRBJ1-1; D uncertain. The germline V and J ends were trimmed by 5 bases and 5 bases, with 13 bases remaining between them. Germline V CDR1 and CDR2: SGDLS, YYNGEE. The CDR3 totals 13 residues.

This clonotype was seen a few times. The junction shows a germline mismatch at one end, possibly a read error. The chain recombines TRBV7-7 with TRBJ2-3; 8 bases are a match to TRBD2. The germline V gene encodes CDR1 SSHAT and CDR2 FNYEAQ (reference sequence). The CDR3 consists of 15 residues. CDR3 protein: CASSSSGLSTDTQYF. CDR3 in DNA: TGTGCTAGCAGCTCTAGCGGGCTAAGCACAGATACGCAGTATTTT.

The chain has TRBV4-2 and TRBJ1-4; D is ambiguous. This CDR3 has 11 amino acids. V was clipped by 1 base and J by 8 bases, with 2 bases between them. The germline V gene encodes CDR1 LGHNA and CDR2 YNFKEQ. The DNA for the CDR3 is TGTGCCAGCAGCCAAGGGGAAAAACTGTTTTTT. Protein sequence: CASSQGEKLFF.

The CDR3 nucleotides read TGTGCTAGTGTTGTTCCGGGACTAGCGAAATGGGGGGAGCTGTTTTTT. Residues: CASVVPGLAKWGELFF. The chain carries TRBV12-5 and TRBJ2-2; 10 bases match TRBD2. The J segment lost 8 bases and the V segment lost 7 bases, leaving 13 bases of the junction unmatched. Germline-derived CDR1 and CDR2 are LGHNT and FRNRAP. This CDR3 contains 16 residues.

This clonotype has just a few counts. A much larger clone sits a single nucleotide away, making a read error possible. J is TRBJ2-7 and V is TRBV12-3 or TRBV12-4; D is unresolved. The CDR3 has 12 residues. The V and J ends lost 3 bases and 4 bases respectively, with 7 bases between them. The CDR3 sequence: CASSFAHYEQYF. DNA of the CDR3: TGTGCCAGCAGTTTCGCGCATTACGAGCAGTACTTC.

This clonotype was observed many times. The V and J genes are TRBV20-1 and TRBJ1-5; 7 bases are shared with TRBD1. The junction had 10 bases not matched to a gene; V was cut back by 0 bases and J by 5 bases. Germline lookup yields CDR1 DFQATT and CDR2 SNEGSKA (reference sequence). The CDR3 has 16 residues. Written as DNA, the CDR3 is TGCAGTGCTAGAGATGGACAGGCCCTCAGATATCAGCCCCAGCATTTT. Translating gives CSARDGQALRYQPQHF.

Ten or more counts support this clonotype. This sequence joins TRBV7-2 and TRBJ2-1, with TRBD1 identical over 7 bases. Germline V gene lookup returns CDR1 SGHTA and CDR2 FQGNSA. V was pared by 5 bases and J by 0 bases, with 4 bases of the junction left unmatched. The CDR3 is 15 residues long. Written as DNA, the CDR3 is TGTGCCAGCAGCCTACAGGGGAACTCCTACAATGAGCAGTTCTTC. Protein sequence: CASSLQGNSYNEQFF.

Many counts were recorded for this clonotype. A much larger clone sits a single nucleotide away, making a read error possible. The V and J genes are TRBV5-6 and TRBJ2-5; no clear D. Trimming shortened V by 0 bases and J by 5 bases, and 20 bases separated the two germline ends. This CDR3 region has 17 residues. CDR1 SGHDT and CDR2 YYEEEE come from the germline V gene. The CDR3, as DNA: TGTGCCAGCAGCTTGGGAAGTCGCAAGGGCATAGGGGAGACCCAGTACTTC. Protein product: CASSLGSRKGIGETQYF.

The chain uses TRBV5-6 and TRBJ2-5, with 7 bases fitting TRBD2. Germline trimming cut 3 bases from V and 3 bases from J; bases unmatched to any gene: 5. The CDR3 sequence is 14 residues long. Looked up from germline, CDR1 is SGHDT and CDR2 is YYEEEE. CDR3 region: CASSSDLAEETQYF. CDR3 DNA sequence: TGTGCCAGCAGCTCGGACCTAGCGGAAGAGACCCAGTACTTC. The full variable domain, completed using reference TRBV5-6 and TRBJ2-5, is DAGVTQSPTHLIKTRGQQVTLRCSPKSGHDTVSWYQQALGQGPQFIFQYYEEEERQRGNFPDRFSGHQFPNYSSELNVNALLLGDSALYLCASSSDLAEETQYFGPGTRLLVL.

V and J are TRBV25-1 and TRBJ1-2, with no clear D. V dropped 4 bases and J dropped 4 bases, with 13 bases sitting between them. This CDR3 is 14 amino acids long. Germline values: CDR1 MGHDK, CDR2 SYGVNS. The CDR3 DNA is TGTGCCAGCAGTGCCCTAAAGGGTGCCTATGGCTACACCTTC. Amino acid sequence: CASSALKGAYGYTF.

This clonotype was counted many times. The chain uses TRBV29-1 and TRBJ2-7; possible D gene TRBD1, 6 bases. The CDR3 covers 12 residues. CDR1 SQVTM and CDR2 ANQGSEA come from the germline V gene. Trimming stripped 5 bases from V and 4 bases from J, with 12 bases between. The CDR3 region has the DNA TGCAGCGTTCTCACAGGGCTATACGAGCAGTACTTC. Translated, it gives CSVLTGLYEQYF.

The count of this clonotype is one. The V call is TRBV27, the J call TRBJ2-1, with no clear D. The germline V and J ends were trimmed by 0 bases and 3 bases, with 6 bases remaining between them. CDR3 length equals 14 residues. The germline gives CDR1 MNHEY, CDR2 SMNVEV (reference sequence). CDR3 in DNA: TGTGCCAGCAGTTTATCCCTGGACTACAATGAGCAGTTCTTC. It yields the protein CASSLSLDYNEQFF.

This clonotype was recorded at least ten times. The chain's CDR3 is CSVVVLAGVPFF. CDR3 DNA: TGCAGCGTTGTGGTACTAGCGGGAGTGCCGTTCTTC. V and J are TRBV29-1 and TRBJ2-1; 11 bases map to TRBD2. Germline V gene sequence: CDR1 SQVTM, CDR2 ANQGSEA. CDR3 size: 12 residues. V lost 4 bases to trimming and J lost 15 bases; unmatched junction nucleotides: 8.

This clonotype was counted at least ten times. V and J are TRBV4-1 and TRBJ2-5; possible D gene TRBD2, 6 bases. The CDR3 has 16 amino acids. The ends were cut back, 3 bases at V and 3 bases at J, with 17 bases in the middle. Germline V gene sequence: CDR1 MGHRA, CDR2 YSYEKL. The CDR3 nucleotides read TGCGCCAGCAGCCAGAATGGGGGGAGGCAGGAAGAGACCCAGTACTTC. Translating it yields CASSQNGGRQEETQYF.

The chain has TRBV12-3 or TRBV12-4 and TRBJ1-1, with 8 bases identical to TRBD1. Losses at the gene ends were 5 bases for V and 1 base for J; bases not matched to a gene: 6. The CDR3 spans 15 residues. The CDR3 region is CASSPRTGPNTEAFF. In DNA form, the CDR3 reads TGTGCCAGCAGTCCCCGGACAGGGCCGAACACTGAAGCTTTCTTT.

There are many counts of this clonotype. The chain has TRBV7-9 and TRBJ2-7; no reliable D call. The ends were cut back, 5 bases at V and 2 bases at J, with 7 bases in the middle. The CDR3 is 12 residues long. Per the germline V gene, CDR1 is SEHNR and CDR2 is FQNEAQ (reference sequence). CDR3 sequence reads: CASSPQTYEQYF. The CDR3 DNA reads TGTGCCAGCAGCCCACAGACCTACGAGCAGTACTTC. Looking up the rest from reference TRBV7-9 and TRBJ2-7 gives the full variable domain: DTGVSQNPRHKITKRGQNVTFRCDPISEHNRLYWYRQTLGQGPEFLTYFQNEAQLEKSRLLSDRFSAERPKGSFSTLEIQRTEQGDSAMYLCASSPQTYEQYFGPGTRLTVT.

This clonotype was seen repeatedly, ten times or more. The chain couples TRBV10-3 to TRBJ2-7, with a tentative D call TRBD1 (6 bases). The V and J ends lost 7 bases and 3 bases respectively, with 16 bases between them. The CDR3 contains 14 residues. Looked up from germline, CDR1 is ENHRY and CDR2 is SYGVKD. The CDR3 DNA reads TGTGCCATCACTAGGGATAGGACAGACTACGAGCAGTACTTC. Encoded protein: CAITRDRTDYEQYF.

V is TRBV6-4 and J is TRBJ1-6; D gene unclear. Germline CDR1 MRHNA, CDR2 SNTAGT. The CDR3 has 13 amino acids. V was trimmed by 3 bases and J by 18 bases, leaving 18 bases between them. For the CDR3, the DNA is TGTGCCAGCAGTGAGCGGGGTATGTCAGCCCCCCACTTT. The encoded protein is CASSERGMSAPHF.

This clonotype was found many times. The chain carries TRBV3-1 and TRBJ2-7, with D hard to call. There are 12 residues in the CDR3. The V gene's germline CDR1 is LGHDT and CDR2 YNNKEL (reference sequence). V was cut by 6 bases and J by 3 bases, with 9 bases left in between. CDR3 region: CASRSPGYEQYF. DNA of the CDR3: TGTGCCAGCAGATCCCCGGGCTACGAGCAGTACTTC.

This clonotype occurred once. This rearrangement joins TRBV14 to TRBJ2-2; D unresolved. Trimming left V 1 base short and J 11 bases short, with 14 bases between. The CDR3 is made up of 14 amino acids. CDR1 SGHDN and CDR2 FVKESK come from the germline V gene. The CDR3 nucleotides read TGTGCCAGCAGCCAAGGCGCGCAGAACTACGAGCTGTTTTTT. Translated: CASSQGAQNYELFF.

This clonotype appeared a single time. Given a much more abundant clone one base away, this may be a read error. The V call is TRBV20-1, the J call TRBJ2-7; D is tentatively TRBD1 or TRBD2 (5 bases each). V was shortened by 5 bases and J by 6 bases, with 20 bases between the two germline ends. Germline V gene sequence: CDR1 DFQATT, CDR2 SNEGSKA (reference sequence). This CDR3 contains 14 residues. The CDR3 spells CSAVGASIESEQYF. The CDR3 DNA is TGCAGTGCTGTCGGGGCTAGCATAGAGTCCGAGCAGTACTTC.

This clonotype came up many times. The genes are TRBV7-2 and TRBJ2-2, with TRBD2 matching 14 bases. CDR1 and CDR2 from the germline V gene are SGHTA and FQGNSA. With 7 bases clipped from V and 8 bases from J, the junction kept 9 bases outside the gene matches. The CDR3 is made up of 16 amino acids. The CDR3: CASTVTSGGAGGELFF. CDR3 in DNA: TGTGCCAGCACCGTGACTAGCGGGGGGGCGGGAGGGGAGCTGTTTTTT.